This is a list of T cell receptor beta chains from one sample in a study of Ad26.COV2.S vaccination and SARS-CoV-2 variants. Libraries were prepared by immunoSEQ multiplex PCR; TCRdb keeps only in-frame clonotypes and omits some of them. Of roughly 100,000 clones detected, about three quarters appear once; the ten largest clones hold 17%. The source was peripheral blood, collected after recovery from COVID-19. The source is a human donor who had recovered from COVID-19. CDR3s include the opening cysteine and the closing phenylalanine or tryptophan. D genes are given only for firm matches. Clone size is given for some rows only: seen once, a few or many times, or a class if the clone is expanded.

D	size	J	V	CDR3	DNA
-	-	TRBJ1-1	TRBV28	CASRIPGDATEAFF	TGTGCCAGCAGAATCCCGGGGGATGCCACTGAAGCTTTCTTT
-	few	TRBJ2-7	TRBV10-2	CASRRDTRSYEQYF	TGCGCCAGCCGCCGGGACACCCGGTCCTACGAGCAGTACTTC
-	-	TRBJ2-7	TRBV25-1	CASSDRVAGKEQYF	TGTGCCAGCAGTGACAGGGTCGCAGGGAAAGAGCAGTACTTC
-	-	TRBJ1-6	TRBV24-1	CATQSSYNSPLHF	TGTGCCACCCAAAGCTCCTATAATTCACCCCTCCACTTT
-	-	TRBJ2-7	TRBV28	CATSDRSYEQYF	TGTGCCACCTCGGACAGAAGCTACGAGCAGTACTTC
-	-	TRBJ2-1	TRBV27	CASALGTDSYNEQFF	TGTGCCAGCGCCTTAGGGACCGATTCCTACAATGAGCAGTTCTTC
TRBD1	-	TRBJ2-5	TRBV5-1	CASSKPPGQGGQETQYF	TGCGCCAGCAGCAAACCCCCGGGACAGGGGGGTCAAGAGACCCAGTACTTC
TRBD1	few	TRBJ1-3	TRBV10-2	CASSGRTGDGNTIYF	TGCGCCAGCAGTGGGAGAACAGGGGACGGAAACACCATATATTTT
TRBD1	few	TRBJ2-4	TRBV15	CATSTDRTLAKNIQYF	TGTGCCACCAGCACGGACAGGACCCTAGCCAAAAACATTCAGTACTTC
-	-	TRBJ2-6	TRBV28	CASSLTGSGANVLTF	TGTGCCAGCAGTCTCACAGGGTCTGGGGCCAACGTCCTGACTTTC
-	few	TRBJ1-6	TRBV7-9	CASSFGFRDSPLHF	TGTGCCAGCAGCTTTGGTTTTAGGGATTCACCCCTCCACTTT
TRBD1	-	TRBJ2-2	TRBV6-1	CASSVVPGQGIGELFF	TGTGCCAGCAGTGTAGTCCCGGGACAGGGGATCGGGGAGCTGTTTTTT
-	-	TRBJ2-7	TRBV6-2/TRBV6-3	CASSYPQPPYEQYF	TGTGCCAGCAGTTACCCCCAACCCCCCTACGAGCAGTACTTC
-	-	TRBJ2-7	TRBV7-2	CASSLLGREVGEQYF	TGTGCCAGCAGCTTACTCGGCAGGGAGGTTGGCGAGCAGTACTTC
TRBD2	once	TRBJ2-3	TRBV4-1	CASSQGLAGDTQYF	TGCGCCAGCAGCCAGGGACTAGCGGGGGATACGCAGTATTTT
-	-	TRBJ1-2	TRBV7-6	CASSLYIGQSYGYTF	TGTGCCAGCAGCTTATATATCGGGCAGAGCTATGGCTACACCTTC
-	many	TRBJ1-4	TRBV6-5	CASSRGQINEKLFF	TGTGCCAGCAGTCGAGGACAGATTAATGAAAAACTGTTTTTT
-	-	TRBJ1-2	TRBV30	CAWGPPGNPGGYTF	TGTGCCTGGGGCCCCCCAGGGAATCCTGGTGGCTACACCTTC
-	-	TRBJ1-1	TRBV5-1	CASSWRGNTEAFF	TGCGCCAGCAGCTGGAGAGGGAACACTGAAGCTTTCTTT
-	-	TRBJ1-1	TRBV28	CASNANTEAFF	TGTGCCAGCAATGCGAACACTGAAGCTTTCTTT
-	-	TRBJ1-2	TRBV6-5	CASSTQELGYTF	TGTGCCAGCAGTACTCAAGAGCTGGGCTACACCTTC
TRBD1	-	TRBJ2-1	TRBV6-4	CASSDGTGEGNEQFF	TGTGCCAGCAGTGACGGGACAGGGGAGGGCAATGAGCAGTTCTTC
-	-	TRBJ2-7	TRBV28	CASRTGTHYEQYF	TGTGCCAGCAGGACCGGGACGCACTACGAGCAGTACTTC
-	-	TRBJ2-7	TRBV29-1	CSGAGDTYEQYF	TGCAGCGGGGCAGGGGACACCTACGAGCAGTACTTC
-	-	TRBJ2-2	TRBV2	CATRLSGDTGELFF	TGTGCCACCCGGCTCTCCGGCGACACCGGGGAGCTGTTTTTT
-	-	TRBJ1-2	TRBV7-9	CASRLGLHYGYTF	TGTGCCAGCAGATTGGGACTTCACTATGGCTACACCTTC
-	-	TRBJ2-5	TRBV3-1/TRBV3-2	CASSPIETQYF	TGTGCCAGCAGCCCGATAGAGACCCAGTACTTC
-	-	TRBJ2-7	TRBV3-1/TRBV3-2	CASSRSNEQYF	TGTGCCAGCAGCCGGTCGAACGAGCAGTACTTC
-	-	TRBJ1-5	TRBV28	CASSWGSRQGNQPQHF	TGTGCCAGCAGTTGGGGGTCGAGGCAGGGCAATCAGCCCCAGCATTTT
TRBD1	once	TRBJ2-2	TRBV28	CASRPDRDFDGELFF	TGTGCCAGCAGACCAGACAGGGATTTTGACGGGGAGCTGTTTTTT
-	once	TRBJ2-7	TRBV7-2	CASTQIGGKYEQYF	TGTGCCAGCACCCAAATAGGCGGCAAATACGAGCAGTATTTC
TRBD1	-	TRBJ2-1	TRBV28	CASRPRGQGSIDEQFF	TGTGCCAGCAGACCCCGGGGACAGGGTAGCATCGATGAGCAGTTCTTC
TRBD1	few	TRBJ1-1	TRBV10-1	CASSERTGITKAFF	TGCGCCAGCAGTGAACGGACAGGGATAACTAAAGCTTTCTTT
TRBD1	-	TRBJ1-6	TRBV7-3	CASSSGQWDSPLHF	TGTGCCAGCAGCTCGGGACAGTGGGATTCACCCCTCCACTTT
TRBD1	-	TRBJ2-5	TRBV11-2	CASSPTGQIQETQYF	TGTGCCAGCAGCCCGACGGGACAGATCCAAGAGACCCAGTACTTC
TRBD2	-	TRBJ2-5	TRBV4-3	CASSQEAGGETQYF	TGCGCCAGCAGCCAAGAAGCGGGGGGGGAGACCCAGTACTTC
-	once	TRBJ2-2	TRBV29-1	CSVEPEDTGELFF	TGCAGCGTTGAGCCAGAGGACACCGGGGAGCTGTTTTTT